This TCR beta chain was identified during a study of cytomegalovirus exposure and HLA in healthy donors. The CDR3 is 18 amino acids. V lost 1 base, J lost 2 bases, and 12 bases stayed unmatched. The germline V gene encodes CDR1 LGHNA and CDR2 YNFKEQ. Some clones are missing from TCRdb's copy, which holds only in-frame ones; the method was immunoSEQ multiplex PCR. The repertoire holds some 60,000 clones, about 96% seen once, with around 0.9% in the top ten. The genes are TRBV4-2 and TRBJ1-1, with 8 bases identical to TRBD1. The sequencing sample was made of PBMCs. This clonotype was sampled from a man between 18 and 35 years old in good health and CMV-seronegative. The CDR3 DNA is TGTGCCAGCAGCCAAGGCCCCGGGACAGGATCGAGTAACACTGAAGCTTTCTTT. Translated: CASSQGPGTGSSNTEAFF.